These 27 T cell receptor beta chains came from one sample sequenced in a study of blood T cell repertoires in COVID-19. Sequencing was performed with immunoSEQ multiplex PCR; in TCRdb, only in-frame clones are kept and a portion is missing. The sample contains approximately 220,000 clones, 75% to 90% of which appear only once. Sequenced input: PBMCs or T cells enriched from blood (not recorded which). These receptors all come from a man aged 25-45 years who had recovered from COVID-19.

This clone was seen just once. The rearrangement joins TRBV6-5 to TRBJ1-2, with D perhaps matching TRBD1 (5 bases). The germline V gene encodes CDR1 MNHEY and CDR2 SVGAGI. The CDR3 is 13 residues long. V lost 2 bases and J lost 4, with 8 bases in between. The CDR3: CASSYDSAYGYTF. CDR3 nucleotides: TGTGCCAGCAGTTACGACAGCGCCTATGGCTACACCTTC.

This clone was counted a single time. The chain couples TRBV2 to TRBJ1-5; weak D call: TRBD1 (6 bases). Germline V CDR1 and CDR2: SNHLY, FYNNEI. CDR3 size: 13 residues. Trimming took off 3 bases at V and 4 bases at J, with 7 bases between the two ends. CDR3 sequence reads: CASSEQGNQPQHF. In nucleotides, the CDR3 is TGTGCCAGCAGTGAGCAGGGGAATCAGCCCCAGCATTTT.

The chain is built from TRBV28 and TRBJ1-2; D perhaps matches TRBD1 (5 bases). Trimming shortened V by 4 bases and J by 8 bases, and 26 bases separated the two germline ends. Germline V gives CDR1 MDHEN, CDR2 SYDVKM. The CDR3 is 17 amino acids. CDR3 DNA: TGTGCCAGCAGTTCACTCGTGGAGACAGCTCGGCCTTACGGCTACACCTTC. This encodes CASSSLVETARPYGYTF.

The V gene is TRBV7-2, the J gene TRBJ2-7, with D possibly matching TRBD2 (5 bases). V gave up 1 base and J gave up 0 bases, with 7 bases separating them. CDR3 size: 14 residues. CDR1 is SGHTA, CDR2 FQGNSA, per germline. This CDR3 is CASSLDRGSYEQYF. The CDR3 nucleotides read TGTGCCAGCAGCTTAGATCGGGGCTCCTACGAGCAGTACTTC.

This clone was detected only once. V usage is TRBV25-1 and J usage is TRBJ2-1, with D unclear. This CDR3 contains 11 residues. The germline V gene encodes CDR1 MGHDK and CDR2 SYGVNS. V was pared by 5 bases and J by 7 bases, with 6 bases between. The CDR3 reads CASSSGNEQFF. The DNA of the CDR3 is TGTGCCAGCAGTTCGGGTAATGAGCAGTTCTTC.

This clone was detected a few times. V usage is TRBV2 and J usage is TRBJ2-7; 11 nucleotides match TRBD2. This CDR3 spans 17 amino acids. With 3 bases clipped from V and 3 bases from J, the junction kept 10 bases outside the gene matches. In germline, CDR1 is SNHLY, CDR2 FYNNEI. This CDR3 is CASSDVSGRATSYEQYF. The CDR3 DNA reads TGTGCCAGCAGTGACGTTAGCGGGAGGGCCACGAGCTACGAGCAGTACTTC.

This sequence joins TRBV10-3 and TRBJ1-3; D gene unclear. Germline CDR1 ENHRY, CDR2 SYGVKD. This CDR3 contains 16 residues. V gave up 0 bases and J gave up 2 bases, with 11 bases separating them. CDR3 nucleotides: TGTGCCATCAGTGAGTCGGCCTCGGGGACTGGAAACACCATATATTTT. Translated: CAISESASGTGNTIYF.

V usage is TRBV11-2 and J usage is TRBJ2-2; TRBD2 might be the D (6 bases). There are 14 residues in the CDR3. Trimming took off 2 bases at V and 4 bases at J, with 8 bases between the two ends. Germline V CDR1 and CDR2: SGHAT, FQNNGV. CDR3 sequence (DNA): TGTGCCAGCAGCTTACTAGCGCTCACCGGGGAGCTGTTTTTT. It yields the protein CASSLLALTGELFF.

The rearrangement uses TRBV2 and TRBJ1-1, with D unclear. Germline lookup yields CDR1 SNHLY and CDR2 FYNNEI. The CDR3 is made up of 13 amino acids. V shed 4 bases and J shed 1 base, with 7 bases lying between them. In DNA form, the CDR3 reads TGTGCCAGCAGTGTTACCGGGAACACTGAAGCTTTCTTT. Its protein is CASSVTGNTEAFF. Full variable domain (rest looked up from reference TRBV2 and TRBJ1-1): EPEVTQTPSHQVTQMGQEVILRCVPISNHLYFYWYRQILGQKVEFLVSFYNNEISEKSEIFDDQFSVERPDGSNFTLKIRSTKLEDSAMYFCASSVTGNTEAFFGQGTRLTVV.

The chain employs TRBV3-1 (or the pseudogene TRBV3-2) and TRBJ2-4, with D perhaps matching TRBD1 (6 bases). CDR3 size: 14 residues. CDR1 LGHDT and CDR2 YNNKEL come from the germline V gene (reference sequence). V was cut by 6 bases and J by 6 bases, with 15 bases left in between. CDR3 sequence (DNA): TGTGCCAGCAGTCGACAGGTTCGAGGAAACATTCAGTACTTC. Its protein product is CASSRQVRGNIQYF.

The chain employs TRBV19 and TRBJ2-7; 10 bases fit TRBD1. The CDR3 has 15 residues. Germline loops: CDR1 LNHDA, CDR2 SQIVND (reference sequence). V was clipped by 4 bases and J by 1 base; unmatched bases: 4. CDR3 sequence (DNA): TGTGCCAGTAGTACACCGGGACAGGGGTCCTACGAGCAGTACTTC. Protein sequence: CASSTPGQGSYEQYF.

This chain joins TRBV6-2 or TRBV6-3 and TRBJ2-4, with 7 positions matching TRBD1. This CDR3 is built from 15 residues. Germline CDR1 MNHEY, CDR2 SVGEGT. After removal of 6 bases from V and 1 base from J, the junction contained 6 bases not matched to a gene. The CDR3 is CASSDRVGAKNIQYF. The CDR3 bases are TGTGCCAGCAGCGACAGGGTAGGGGCCAAAAACATTCAGTACTTC.

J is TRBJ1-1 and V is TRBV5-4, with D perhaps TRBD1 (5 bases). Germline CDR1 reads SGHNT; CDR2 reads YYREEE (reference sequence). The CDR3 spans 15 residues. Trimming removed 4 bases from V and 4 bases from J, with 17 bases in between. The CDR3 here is CASSPGRAGGTEAFF. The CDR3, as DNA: TGTGCCAGCAGCCCGGGTAGGGCCGGGGGCACTGAAGCTTTCTTT.

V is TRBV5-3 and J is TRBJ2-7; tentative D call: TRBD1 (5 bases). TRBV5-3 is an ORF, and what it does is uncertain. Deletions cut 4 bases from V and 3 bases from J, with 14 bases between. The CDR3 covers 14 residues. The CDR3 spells CARSINQGLYEQYF. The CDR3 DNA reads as TGTGCCAGAAGCATAAATCAGGGCCTCTACGAGCAGTACTTC.

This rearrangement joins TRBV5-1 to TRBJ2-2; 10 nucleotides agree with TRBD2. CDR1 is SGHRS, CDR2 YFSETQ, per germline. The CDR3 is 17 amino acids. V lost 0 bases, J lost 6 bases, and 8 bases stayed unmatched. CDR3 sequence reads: CASSLVASGSFAGELFF. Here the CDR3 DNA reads TGCGCCAGCAGCTTGGTCGCTAGCGGGAGTTTCGCCGGGGAGCTGTTTTTT.

In DNA form, the CDR3 reads TGTGCCAGTAGTATAGCATTACTAGCGGGAAATGAGCAGTTCTTC. Translation gives CASSIALLAGNEQFF. V usage is TRBV19 and J usage is TRBJ2-1; 10 nucleotides line up with TRBD2. Looked up from germline, CDR1 is LNHDA and CDR2 is SQIVND (reference sequence). The V gene end was trimmed by 1 base and the J gene end by 7 bases; junction bases not matched to a gene: 4. The CDR3 is 15 amino acids.

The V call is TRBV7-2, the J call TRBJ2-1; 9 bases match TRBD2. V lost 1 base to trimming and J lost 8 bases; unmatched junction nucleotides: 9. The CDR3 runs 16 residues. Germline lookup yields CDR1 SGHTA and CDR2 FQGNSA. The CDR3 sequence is CASSLESGLASDEQFF. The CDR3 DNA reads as TGTGCCAGCAGCTTAGAGTCGGGACTAGCCTCCGATGAGCAGTTCTTC.

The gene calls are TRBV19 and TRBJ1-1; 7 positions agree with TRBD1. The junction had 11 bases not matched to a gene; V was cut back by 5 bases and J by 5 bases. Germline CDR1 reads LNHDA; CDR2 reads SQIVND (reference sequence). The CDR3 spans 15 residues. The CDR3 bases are TGTGCCAGTAGTCCCCAGGGGGGTGCAAGAACTGAAGCTTTCTTT. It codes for CASSPQGGARTEAFF.

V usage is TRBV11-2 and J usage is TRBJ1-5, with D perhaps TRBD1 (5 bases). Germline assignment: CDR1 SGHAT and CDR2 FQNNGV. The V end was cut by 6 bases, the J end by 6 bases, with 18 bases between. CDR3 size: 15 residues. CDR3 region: CASSSTGGEAQPQHF. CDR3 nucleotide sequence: TGTGCCAGCAGTTCCACGGGGGGGGAGGCTCAGCCCCAGCATTTT.

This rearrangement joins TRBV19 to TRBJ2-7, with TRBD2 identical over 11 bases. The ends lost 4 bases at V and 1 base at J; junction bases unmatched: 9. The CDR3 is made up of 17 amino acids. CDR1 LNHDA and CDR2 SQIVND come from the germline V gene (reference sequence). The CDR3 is CASSNPRLAGKSYEQYF. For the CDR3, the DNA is TGTGCCAGTAGTAACCCCCGACTAGCGGGAAAGTCCTACGAGCAGTACTTC.

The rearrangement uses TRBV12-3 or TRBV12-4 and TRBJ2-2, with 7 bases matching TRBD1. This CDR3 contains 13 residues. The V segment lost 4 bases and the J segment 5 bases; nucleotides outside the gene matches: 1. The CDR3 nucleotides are TGTGCCAGCAGTTCACAGGGGACCGGGGAGCTGTTTTTT. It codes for CASSSQGTGELFF.

The CDR3 nucleotides are TGTGCCAGCAGTGGCCACGGGAGGGCCGACACCGGGGAGCTGTTTTTT. Protein sequence: CASSGHGRADTGELFF. V usage is TRBV6-6 and J usage is TRBJ2-2; 8 bases fit TRBD2. The CDR3 runs to 16 residues. Germline V gives CDR1 MNHNY, CDR2 SVGAGI (reference sequence). Trimming took 5 bases from V and 3 from J; bases not matched to a gene: 8.

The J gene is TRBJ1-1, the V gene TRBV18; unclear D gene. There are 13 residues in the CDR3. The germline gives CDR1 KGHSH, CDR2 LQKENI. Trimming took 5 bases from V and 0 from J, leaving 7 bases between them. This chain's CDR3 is CASSEDMNTEAFF. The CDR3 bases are TGTGCCAGCTCAGAAGACATGAACACTGAAGCTTTCTTT.

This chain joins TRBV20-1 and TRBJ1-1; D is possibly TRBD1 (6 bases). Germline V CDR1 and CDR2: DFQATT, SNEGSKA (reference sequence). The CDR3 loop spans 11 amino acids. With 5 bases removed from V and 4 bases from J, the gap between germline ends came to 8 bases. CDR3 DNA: TGCAGTGCTTTAGGGGGCACTGAAGCTTTCTTT. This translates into CSALGGTEAFF.

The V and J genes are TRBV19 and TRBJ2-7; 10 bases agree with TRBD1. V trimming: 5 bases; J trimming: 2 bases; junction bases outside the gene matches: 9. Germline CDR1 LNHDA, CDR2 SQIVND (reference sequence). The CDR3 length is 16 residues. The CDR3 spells CASSPAGQGKAYEQYF. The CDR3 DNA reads TGTGCCAGTAGTCCCGCGGGACAGGGGAAGGCCTACGAGCAGTACTTC.

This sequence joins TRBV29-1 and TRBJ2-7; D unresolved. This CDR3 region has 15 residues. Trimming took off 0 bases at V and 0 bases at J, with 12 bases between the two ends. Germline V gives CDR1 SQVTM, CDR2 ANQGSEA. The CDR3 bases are TGCAGCGTTGAAGACGTGGTAGCTAACTCCTACGAGCAGTACTTC. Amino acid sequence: CSVEDVVANSYEQYF.

The CDR3 loop reads CATSDLGTSFGAFF. CDR3 coding DNA: TGTGCCACCAGTGATTTGGGGACAAGCTTTGGAGCTTTCTTT. This chain connects TRBV24-1 to TRBJ1-1, with D tentatively TRBD1 (6 bases). In germline, CDR1 is KGHDR, CDR2 SFDVKD. V was pared by 0 bases and J by 10 bases, with 14 bases between. The CDR3 loop spans 14 amino acids.